Shown below are 5 T cell receptor beta chains from a single sample sequenced in a study of blood T cell repertoires in COVID-19. The method was immunoSEQ multiplex PCR; TCRdb's version includes in-frame clones alone and lacks a portion of them. The sample shows 390,000 or so clones, under 85% of them seen only once. The specimen sequenced was PBMCs or T cells enriched from blood (not recorded which). These receptors all come from a woman aged 45-65 years who had recovered from COVID-19.

This chain joins TRBV5-5 and TRBJ1-1; no clear D gene. Germline-derived CDR1 and CDR2 are SGHKS and YYEKEE (reference sequence). V dropped 6 bases and J dropped 5 bases, with 17 bases sitting between them. The CDR3 is made up of 14 amino acids. Written as DNA, the CDR3 is TGTGCCAGCACCCTGGAGCGTTCGCGTACTGAAGCTTTCTTT. Protein: CASTLERSRTEAFF.

V is TRBV7-9 and J is TRBJ2-7, with unresolved D. The CDR3 has 13 residues. Germline V lookup: CDR1 SEHNR, CDR2 FQNEAQ (reference sequence). V was shortened by 2 bases and J by 6 bases, with 11 bases between the two germline ends. Here the CDR3 reads CASSLPGSGEQYF. The CDR3, as DNA: TGTGCCAGCAGCTTACCTGGGTCGGGCGAGCAGTACTTC.

The chain couples TRBV30 to TRBJ1-5, with D possibly TRBD1 on 5 matching bases. The germline V gene has CDR1 GTSNPN and CDR2 SVGIG (reference sequence). CDR3 length: 14 amino acids. With 6 bases removed from V and 6 bases from J, the gap between germline ends came to 18 bases. In DNA, the CDR3 is TGTGCCTGTGCCCCTGGGGCAGGCGGTCAGCCCCAGCATTTT. Amino acid sequence: CACAPGAGGQPQHF.

This clone was seen repeatedly, ten times or more. This sequence joins TRBV3-1 (or the pseudogene TRBV3-2) and TRBJ2-3; 14 bases are a match to TRBD2. The CDR3 totals 17 residues. Trimming took 1 base from V and 4 from J; bases not matched to a gene: 4. Germline CDR1 is LGHDT and CDR2 is YNNKEL (reference sequence). The CDR3 is CASSQGATSGRADTQYF. CDR3 bases: TGTGCCAGCAGCCAAGGCGCGACTAGCGGGAGGGCAGATACGCAGTATTTT.

This clone was observed a handful of times. This chain uses TRBV11-3 with TRBJ1-1, with 9 nucleotides matching TRBD1. Germline CDR1 SGHNT, CDR2 YENEEA. V gave up 5 bases and J gave up 6 bases; unmatched junction bases: 10. The CDR3 totals 15 residues. CDR3 nucleotide sequence: TGTGCCAGCAGCCAGATGGGACAGGGTGGCGCTGAAGCTTTCTTT. Translating gives CASSQMGQGGAEAFF. The variable domain in full, completed from reference TRBV11-3 and TRBJ1-1, reads EAGVVQSPRYKIIEKKQPVAFWCNPISGHNTLYWYLQNLGQGPELLIRYENEEAVDDSQLPKDRFSAERLKGVDSTLKIQPAELGDSAVYLCASSQMGQGGAEAFFGQGTRLTVV.